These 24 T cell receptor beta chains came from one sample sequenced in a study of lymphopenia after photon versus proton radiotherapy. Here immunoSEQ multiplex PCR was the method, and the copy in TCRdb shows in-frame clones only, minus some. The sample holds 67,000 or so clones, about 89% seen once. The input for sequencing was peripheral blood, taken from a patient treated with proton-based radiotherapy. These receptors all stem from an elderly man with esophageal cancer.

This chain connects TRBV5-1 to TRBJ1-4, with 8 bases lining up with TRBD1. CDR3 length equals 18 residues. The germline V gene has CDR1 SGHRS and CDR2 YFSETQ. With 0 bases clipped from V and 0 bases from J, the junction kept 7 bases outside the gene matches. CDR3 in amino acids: CASSLGGTGDATNEKLFF. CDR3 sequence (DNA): TGCGCCAGCAGCTTGGGGGGGACAGGTGATGCAACTAATGAAAAACTGTTTTTT.

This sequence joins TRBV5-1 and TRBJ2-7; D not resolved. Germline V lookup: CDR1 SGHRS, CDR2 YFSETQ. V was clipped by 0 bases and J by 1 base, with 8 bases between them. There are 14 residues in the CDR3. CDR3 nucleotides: TGCGCCAGCAGCTTGGCCGGCCGGTCCTACGAGCAGTACTTC. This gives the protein CASSLAGRSYEQYF.

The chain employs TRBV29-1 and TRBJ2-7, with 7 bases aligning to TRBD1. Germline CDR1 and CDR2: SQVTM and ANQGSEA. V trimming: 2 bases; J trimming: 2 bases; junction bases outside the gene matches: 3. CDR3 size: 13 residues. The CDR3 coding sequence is TGCAGCGTTGAAAAGGGGGCCCCCTACGAGCAGTACTTC. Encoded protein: CSVEKGAPYEQYF.

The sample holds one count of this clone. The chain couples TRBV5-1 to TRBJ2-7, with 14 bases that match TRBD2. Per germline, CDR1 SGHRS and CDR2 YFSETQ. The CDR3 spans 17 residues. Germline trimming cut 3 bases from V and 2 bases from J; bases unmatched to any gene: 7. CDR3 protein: CASSYRLAGGLTYEQYF. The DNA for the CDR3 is TGCGCCAGCAGCTATAGACTAGCGGGAGGGCTAACCTACGAGCAGTACTTC.

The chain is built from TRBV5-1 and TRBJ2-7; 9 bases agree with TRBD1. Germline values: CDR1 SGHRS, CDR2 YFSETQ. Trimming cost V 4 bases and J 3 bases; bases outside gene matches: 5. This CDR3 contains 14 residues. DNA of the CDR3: TGCGCCAGCAGCGCGGGACAGGGAGGCTACGAGCAGTACTTC. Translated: CASSAGQGGYEQYF. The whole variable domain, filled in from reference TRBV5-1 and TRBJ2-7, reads KAGVTQTPRYLIKTRGQQVTLSCSPISGHRSVSWYQQTPGQGLQFLFEYFSETQRNKGNFPGRFSGRQFSNSRSEMNVSTLELGDSALYLCASSAGQGGYEQYFGPGTRLTVT.

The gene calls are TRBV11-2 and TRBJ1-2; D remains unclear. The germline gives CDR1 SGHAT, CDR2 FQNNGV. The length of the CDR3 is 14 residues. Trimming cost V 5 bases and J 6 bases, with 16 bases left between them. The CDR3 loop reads CASSQMDPWNGYTF. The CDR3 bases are TGTGCCAGCAGCCAAATGGACCCCTGGAATGGCTACACCTTC.

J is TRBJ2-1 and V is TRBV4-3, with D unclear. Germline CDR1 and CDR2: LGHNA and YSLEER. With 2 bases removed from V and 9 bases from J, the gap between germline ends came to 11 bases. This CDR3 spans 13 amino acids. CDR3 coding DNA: TGCGCCAGCAGCCAACTGAACAGAGGTGAGCAGTTCTTC. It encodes CASSQLNRGEQFF.

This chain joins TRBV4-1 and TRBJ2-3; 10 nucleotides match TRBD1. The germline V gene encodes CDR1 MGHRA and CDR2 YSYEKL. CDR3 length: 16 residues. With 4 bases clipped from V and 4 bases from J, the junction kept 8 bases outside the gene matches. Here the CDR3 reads CASSRRQGAISDTQYF. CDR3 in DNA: TGCGCCAGCAGCCGGAGACAGGGGGCGATTTCAGATACGCAGTATTTT.

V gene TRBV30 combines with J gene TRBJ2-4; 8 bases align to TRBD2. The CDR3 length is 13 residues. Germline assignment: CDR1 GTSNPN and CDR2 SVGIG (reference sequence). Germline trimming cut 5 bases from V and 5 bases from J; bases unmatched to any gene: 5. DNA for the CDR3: TGTGCCTGGCCGCGGGGGGCGGAAAACATTCAGTACTTC. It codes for CAWPRGAENIQYF.

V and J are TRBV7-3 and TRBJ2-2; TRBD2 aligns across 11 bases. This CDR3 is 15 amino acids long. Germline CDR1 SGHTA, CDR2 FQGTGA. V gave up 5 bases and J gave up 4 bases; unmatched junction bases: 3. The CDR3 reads CASSPGLAVTGELFF. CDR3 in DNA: TGTGCCAGCAGCCCGGGACTAGCGGTCACCGGGGAGCTGTTTTTT. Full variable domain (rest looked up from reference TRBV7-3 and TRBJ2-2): GAGVSQTPSNKVTEKGKYVELRCDPISGHTALYWYRQSLGQGPEFLIYFQGTGAADDSGLPNDRFFAVRPEGSVSTLKIQRTERGDSAVYLCASSPGLAVTGELFFGEGSRLTVL.

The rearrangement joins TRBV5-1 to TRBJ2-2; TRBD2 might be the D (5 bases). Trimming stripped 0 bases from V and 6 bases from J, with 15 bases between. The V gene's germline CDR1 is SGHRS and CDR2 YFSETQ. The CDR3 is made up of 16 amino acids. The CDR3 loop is CASSLEEVERSGELFF. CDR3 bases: TGCGCCAGCAGCTTGGAAGAGGTGGAGCGGTCCGGGGAGCTGTTTTTT.

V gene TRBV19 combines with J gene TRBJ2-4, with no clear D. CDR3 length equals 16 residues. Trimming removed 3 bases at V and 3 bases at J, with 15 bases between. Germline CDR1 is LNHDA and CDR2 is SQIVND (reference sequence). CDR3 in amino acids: CASSIKLSVNKNIQYF. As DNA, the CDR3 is TGTGCCAGTAGTATCAAGCTATCAGTGAACAAAAACATTCAGTACTTC.

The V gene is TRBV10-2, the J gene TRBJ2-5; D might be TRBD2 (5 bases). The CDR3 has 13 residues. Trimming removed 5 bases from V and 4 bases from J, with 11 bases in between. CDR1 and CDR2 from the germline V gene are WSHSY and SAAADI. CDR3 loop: CASSFGEGETQYF. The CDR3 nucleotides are TGCGCCAGCAGTTTCGGGGAAGGAGAGACCCAGTACTTC.

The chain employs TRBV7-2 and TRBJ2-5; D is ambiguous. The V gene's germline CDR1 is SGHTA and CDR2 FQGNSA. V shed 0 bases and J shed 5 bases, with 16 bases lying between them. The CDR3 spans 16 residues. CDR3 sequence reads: CASSLARLTLGETQYF. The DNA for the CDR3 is TGTGCCAGCAGCTTAGCGAGGCTGACTTTGGGGGAGACCCAGTACTTC.

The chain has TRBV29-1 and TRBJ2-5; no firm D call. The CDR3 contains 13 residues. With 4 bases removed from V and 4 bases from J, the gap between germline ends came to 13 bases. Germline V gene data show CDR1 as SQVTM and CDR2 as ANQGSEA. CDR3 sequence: CSVGKALGETQYF. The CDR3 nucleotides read TGCAGCGTTGGGAAAGCCCTGGGAGAGACCCAGTACTTC.

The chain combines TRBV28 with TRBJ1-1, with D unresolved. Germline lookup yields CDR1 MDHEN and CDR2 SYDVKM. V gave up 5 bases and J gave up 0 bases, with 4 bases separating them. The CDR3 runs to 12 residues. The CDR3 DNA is TGTGCCAGCAGTGGGATGAACACTGAAGCTTTCTTT. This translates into CASSGMNTEAFF.

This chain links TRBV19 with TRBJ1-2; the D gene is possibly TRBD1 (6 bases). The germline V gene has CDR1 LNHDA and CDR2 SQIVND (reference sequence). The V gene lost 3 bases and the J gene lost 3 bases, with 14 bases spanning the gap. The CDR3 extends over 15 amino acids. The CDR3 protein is CASSIGGRVHYGYTF. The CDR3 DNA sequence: TGTGCCAGTAGTATCGGGGGCAGAGTACACTATGGCTACACCTTC.

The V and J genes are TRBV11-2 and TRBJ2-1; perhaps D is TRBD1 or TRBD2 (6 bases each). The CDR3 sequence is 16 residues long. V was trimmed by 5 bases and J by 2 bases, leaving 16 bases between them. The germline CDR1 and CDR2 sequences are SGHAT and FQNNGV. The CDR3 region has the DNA TGTGCCAGCAGCCAAGGCAGGGGAGGACCCTACAATGAGCAGTTCTTC. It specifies CASSQGRGGPYNEQFF.

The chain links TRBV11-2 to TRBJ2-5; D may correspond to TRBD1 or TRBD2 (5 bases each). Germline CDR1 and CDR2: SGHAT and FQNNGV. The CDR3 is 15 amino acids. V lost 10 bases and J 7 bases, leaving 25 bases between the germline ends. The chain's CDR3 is CATGVSHQTEGTQYF. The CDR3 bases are TGTGCCACCGGTGTAAGCCACCAGACAGAGGGGACCCAGTACTTC. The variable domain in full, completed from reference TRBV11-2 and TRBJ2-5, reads EAGVAQSPRYKIIEKRQSVAFWCNPISGHATLYWYQQILGQGPKLLIQFQNNGVVDDSQLPKDRFSAERLKGVDSTLKIQPAKLEDSAVYLCATGVSHQTEGTQYFGPGTRLLVL.

The CDR3 DNA sequence: TGTGCCAGTAGAAGGGGGACCACCTACGAGCAGTACTTC. Protein sequence: CASRRGTTYEQYF. The V gene is TRBV5-6, the J gene TRBJ2-7; D is perhaps TRBD1 (6 bases). Germline CDR1 is SGHDT and CDR2 is YYEEEE. V lost 8 bases, J lost 2 bases, and 14 bases lay in between. CDR3 length equals 13 residues.

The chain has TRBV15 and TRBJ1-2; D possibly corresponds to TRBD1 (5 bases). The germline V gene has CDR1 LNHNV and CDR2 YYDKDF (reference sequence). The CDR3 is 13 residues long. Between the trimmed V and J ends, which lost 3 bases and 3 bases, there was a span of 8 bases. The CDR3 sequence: CATSRGLDYGYTF. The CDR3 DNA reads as TGTGCCACCAGCAGGGGACTCGACTATGGCTACACCTTC.

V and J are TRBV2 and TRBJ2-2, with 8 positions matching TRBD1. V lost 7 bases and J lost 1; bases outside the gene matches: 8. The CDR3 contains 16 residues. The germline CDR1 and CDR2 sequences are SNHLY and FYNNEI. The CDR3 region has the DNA TGTGCCAGCACTGCGGACAGGGCGATGAACACCGGGGAGCTGTTTTTT. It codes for CASTADRAMNTGELFF. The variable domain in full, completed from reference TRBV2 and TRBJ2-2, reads EPEVTQTPSHQVTQMGQEVILRCVPISNHLYFYWYRQILGQKVEFLVSFYNNEISEKSEIFDDQFSVERPDGSNFTLKIRSTKLEDSAMYFCASTADRAMNTGELFFGEGSRLTVL.

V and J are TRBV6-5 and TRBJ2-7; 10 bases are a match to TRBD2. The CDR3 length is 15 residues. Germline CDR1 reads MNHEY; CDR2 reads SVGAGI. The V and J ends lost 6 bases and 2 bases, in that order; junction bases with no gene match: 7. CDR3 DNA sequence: TGTGCCAGCAGCGCGGGAAGCGGGGGGGCCTACGAGCAGTACTTC. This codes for CASSAGSGGAYEQYF.

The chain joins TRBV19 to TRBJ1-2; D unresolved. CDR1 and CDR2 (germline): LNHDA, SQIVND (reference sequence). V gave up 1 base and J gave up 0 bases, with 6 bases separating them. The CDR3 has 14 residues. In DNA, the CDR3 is TGTGCCAGTAGTATAGGGGGAGCTAACTATGGCTACACCTTC. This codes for CASSIGGANYGYTF.